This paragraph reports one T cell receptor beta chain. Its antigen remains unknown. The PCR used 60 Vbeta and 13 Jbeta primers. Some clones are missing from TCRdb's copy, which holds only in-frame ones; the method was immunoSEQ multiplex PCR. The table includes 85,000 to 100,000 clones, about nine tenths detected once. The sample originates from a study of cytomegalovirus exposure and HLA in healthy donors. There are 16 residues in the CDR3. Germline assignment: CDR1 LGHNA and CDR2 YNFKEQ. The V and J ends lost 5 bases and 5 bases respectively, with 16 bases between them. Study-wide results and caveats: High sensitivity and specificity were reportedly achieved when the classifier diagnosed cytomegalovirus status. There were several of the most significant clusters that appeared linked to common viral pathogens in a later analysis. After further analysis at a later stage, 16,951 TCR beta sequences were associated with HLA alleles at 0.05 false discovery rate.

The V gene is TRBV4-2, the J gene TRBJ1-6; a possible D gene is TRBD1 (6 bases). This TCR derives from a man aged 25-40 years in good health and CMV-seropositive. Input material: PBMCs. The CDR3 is CASSKHPGTNNSPLHF. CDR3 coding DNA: TGTGCCAGCAGCAAACACCCCGGGACAAATAATTCACCCCTCCACTTT.